This is a list of T cell receptor beta chains from one sample in a study of blood T cell repertoires in COVID-19. Only in-frame clones appear in the TCRdb table, and some are missing; sequencing was by immunoSEQ multiplex PCR. The sample lists 250,000 or so clones, roughly four fifths occurring once. The sequencing input was peripheral blood. The origin of the receptors is a woman aged 70 to 79 with acute or convalescent COVID-19. The CDR3 runs from the conserved cysteine through the conserved F or W. The D gene is left open where the match is weak. Not every row has a clone size; where given, it reads once, few, many or a size class.

J,V,D,size,DNA,CDR3
TRBJ1-6,TRBV4-1,TRBD1,-,TGCGCCAGCAGCCAGGCGGGACAGGGCCTATCGACACCCCTCCACTTT,CASSQAGQGLSTPLHF
TRBJ1-1,TRBV11-2,-,-,TGTGCCAGCAGCTTAGGATACGGGGGGAACACTGAAGCTTTCTTT,CASSLGYGGNTEAFF
TRBJ1-2,TRBV6-6,TRBD1,-,TGTGCCAGCAGGGAGGGGGCGAAGGGCTACACCTTC,CASREGAKGYTF
TRBJ1-2,TRBV3-1/TRBV3-2,TRBD1,-,TGTGCCAGCAGGACAGGGCATTCGGACTATGGCTACACCTTC,CASRTGHSDYGYTF
TRBJ2-2,TRBV5-6,-,-,TGTGCCAGCAGCTTGGGGCTTGTGTCCGGGGAGCTGTTTTTT,CASSLGLVSGELFF
TRBJ2-7,TRBV28,TRBD1,once,TGTGCCAGCACCGGGCCCGGGACAGGGTTATACGAGCAGTACTTC,CASTGPGTGLYEQYF
TRBJ1-3,TRBV5-4,-,-,TGTGCCAGCAGCCGGGGGGGAAATACAGAAAACACCATATATTTT,CASSRGGNTENTIYF
TRBJ1-5,TRBV18,TRBD1,few,TGTGCCAGCTCCCCGACAGGGACTAGCAATCAGCCCCAGCATTTT,CASSPTGTSNQPQHF
TRBJ1-6,TRBV4-3,-,-,TGCGCCAGCAGCCAAGTCGGGGAATCACCCCTCCACTTT,CASSQVGESPLHF
TRBJ1-6,TRBV28,-,-,TGTGCCAGCAGCCTCCAACAGGCTCTAGTGGACGTCTCCTATAATTCACCCCTCCACTTT,CASSLQQALVDVSYNSPLHF
TRBJ2-7,TRBV20-1,-,-,TGCAGTGCTAGTCCTACTAGCTTGGGCTACGAGCAGTACTTC,CSASPTSLGYEQYF
TRBJ1-2,TRBV19,-,-,TGTGCCAGTAGTTCCTCTAAGGGGTATGGCTACACCTTC,CASSSSKGYGYTF
TRBJ1-5,TRBV5-1,-,-,TGCGCCAGCAGCTCAGGGGAGCGCAATCAGCCCCAGCATTTT,CASSSGERNQPQHF
TRBJ2-1,TRBV29-1,TRBD1,-,TGCAGCGTTGATGAGGGGGCGTCTGAGCAGTTCTTC,CSVDEGASEQFF